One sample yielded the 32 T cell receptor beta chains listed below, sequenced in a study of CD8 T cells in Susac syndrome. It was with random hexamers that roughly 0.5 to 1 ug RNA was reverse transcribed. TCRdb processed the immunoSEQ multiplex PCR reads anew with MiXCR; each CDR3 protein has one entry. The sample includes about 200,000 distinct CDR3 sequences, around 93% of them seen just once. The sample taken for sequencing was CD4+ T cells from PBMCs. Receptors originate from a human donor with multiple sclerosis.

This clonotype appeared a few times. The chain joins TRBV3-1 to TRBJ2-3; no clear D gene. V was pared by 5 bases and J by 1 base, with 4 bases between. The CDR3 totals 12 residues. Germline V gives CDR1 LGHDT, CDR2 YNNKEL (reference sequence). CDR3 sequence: CASSRGTDTQYF. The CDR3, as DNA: TGTGCCAGCAGCAGGGGCACAGATACGCAGTATTTT.

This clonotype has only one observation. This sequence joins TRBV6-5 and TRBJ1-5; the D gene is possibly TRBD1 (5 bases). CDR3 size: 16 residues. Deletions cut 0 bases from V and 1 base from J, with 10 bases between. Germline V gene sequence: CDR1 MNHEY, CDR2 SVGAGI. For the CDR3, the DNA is TGTGCCAGCAGTTACTCGAGATGGGGGAGCAATCAGCCCCAGCATTTT. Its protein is CASSYSRWGSNQPQHF.

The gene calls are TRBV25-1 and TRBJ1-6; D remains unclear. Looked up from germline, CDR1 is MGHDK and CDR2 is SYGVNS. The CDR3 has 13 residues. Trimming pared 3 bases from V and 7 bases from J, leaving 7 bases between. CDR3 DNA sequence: TGTGCCAGCAGTGATCGAGGGAATTCACCCCTCCACTTT. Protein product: CASSDRGNSPLHF.

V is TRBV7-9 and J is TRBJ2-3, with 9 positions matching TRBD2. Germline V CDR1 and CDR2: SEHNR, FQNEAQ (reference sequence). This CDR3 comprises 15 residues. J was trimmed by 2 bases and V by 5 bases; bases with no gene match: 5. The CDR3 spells CASSLPSGTTDTQYF. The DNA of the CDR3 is TGTGCCAGCAGCCTACCTAGCGGGACCACAGATACGCAGTATTTT. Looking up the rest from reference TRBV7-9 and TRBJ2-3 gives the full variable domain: DTGVSQNPRHKITKRGQNVTFRCDPISEHNRLYWYRQTLGQGPEFLTYFQNEAQLEKSRLLSDRFSAERPKGSFSTLEIQRTEQGDSAMYLCASSLPSGTTDTQYFGPGTRLTVL.

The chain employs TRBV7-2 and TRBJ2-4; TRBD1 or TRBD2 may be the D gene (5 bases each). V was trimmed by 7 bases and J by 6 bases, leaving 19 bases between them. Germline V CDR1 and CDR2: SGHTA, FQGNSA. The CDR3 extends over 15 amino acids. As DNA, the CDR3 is TGTGCCAGCAACCCGGACTCCCCGAGGGGAAACATTCAGTACTTC. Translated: CASNPDSPRGNIQYF.

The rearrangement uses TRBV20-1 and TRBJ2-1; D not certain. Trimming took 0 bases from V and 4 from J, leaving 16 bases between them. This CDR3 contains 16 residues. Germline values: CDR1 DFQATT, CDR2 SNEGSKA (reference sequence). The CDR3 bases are TGCAGTGCTAGAGATCGCAGGCACGGCTCTTACAATGAGCAGTTCTTC. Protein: CSARDRRHGSYNEQFF.

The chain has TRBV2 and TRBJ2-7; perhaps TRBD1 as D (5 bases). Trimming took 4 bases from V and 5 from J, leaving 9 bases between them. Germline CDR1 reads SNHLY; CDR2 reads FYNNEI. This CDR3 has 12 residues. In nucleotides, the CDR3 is TGTGCCAGCAGTGTGGAAGGGGACGAGCAGTACGTC. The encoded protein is CASSVEGDEQYV.

The CDR3 region is CASRGQDQSPLHF. CDR3 in DNA: TGTGCCAGTAGGGGACAGGATCAGTCACCCCTCCACTTT. The chain couples TRBV19 to TRBJ1-6; 8 nucleotides agree with TRBD1. The CDR3 has 13 amino acids. V shed 6 bases and J 10 bases; nucleotides not matched to a gene: 5. Germline values: CDR1 LNHDA, CDR2 SQIVND (reference sequence).

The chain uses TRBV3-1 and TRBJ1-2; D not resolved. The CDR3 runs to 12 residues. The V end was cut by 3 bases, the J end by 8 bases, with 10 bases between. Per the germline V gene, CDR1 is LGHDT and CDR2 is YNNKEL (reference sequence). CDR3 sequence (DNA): TGTGCCAGCAGCCACCGAAGAGGCGGCTACACCTTC. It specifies CASSHRRGGYTF.

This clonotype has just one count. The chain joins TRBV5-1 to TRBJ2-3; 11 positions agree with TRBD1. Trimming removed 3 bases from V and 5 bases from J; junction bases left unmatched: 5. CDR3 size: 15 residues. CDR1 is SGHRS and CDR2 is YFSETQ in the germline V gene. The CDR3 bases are TGCGCCAGCAGCTCCGGGACAGGGGGAATAGATACGCAGTATTTT. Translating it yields CASSSGTGGIDTQYF.

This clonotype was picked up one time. This chain's CDR3 is CSASPSGGAETQYF. The CDR3 nucleotides are TGCAGTGCCAGCCCTAGCGGGGGGGCGGAGACCCAGTACTTC. The chain combines TRBV20-1 with TRBJ2-5; TRBD2 aligns across 12 bases. V dropped 6 bases and J dropped 5; count of bases not matched to a gene: 7. This CDR3 is built from 14 residues. Germline CDR1 is DFQATT and CDR2 is SNEGSKA (reference sequence).

The CDR3 here is CASSLRGRDAFF. The CDR3 nucleotides read TGTGCCAGCAGCTTACGCGGTCGAGACGCTTTCTTT. The rearrangement uses TRBV7-9 and TRBJ1-1; D call uncertain. The CDR3 is 12 residues long. V lost 2 bases and J lost 11, with 12 bases in between. The V gene's germline CDR1 is SEHNR and CDR2 FQNEAQ (reference sequence).

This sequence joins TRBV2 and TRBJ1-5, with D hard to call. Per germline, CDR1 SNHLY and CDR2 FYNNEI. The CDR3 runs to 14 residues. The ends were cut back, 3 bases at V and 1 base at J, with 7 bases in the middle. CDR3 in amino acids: CASSDSWSNQPQHF. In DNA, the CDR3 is TGTGCCAGCAGTGATAGTTGGAGCAATCAGCCCCAGCATTTT.

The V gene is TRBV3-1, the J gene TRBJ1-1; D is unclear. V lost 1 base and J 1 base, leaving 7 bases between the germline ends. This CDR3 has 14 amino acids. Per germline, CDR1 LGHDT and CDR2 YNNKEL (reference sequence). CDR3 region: CASSQAGENTEAFF. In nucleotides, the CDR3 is TGTGCCAGCAGCCAAGCTGGGGAGAACACTGAAGCTTTCTTT. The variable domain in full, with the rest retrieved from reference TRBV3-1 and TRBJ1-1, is DTAVSQTPKYLVTQMGNDKSIKCEQNLGHDTMYWYKQDSKKFLKIMFSYNNKELIINETVPNRFSPKSPDKAHLNLHINSLELGDSAVYFCASSQAGENTEAFFGQGTRLTVV.

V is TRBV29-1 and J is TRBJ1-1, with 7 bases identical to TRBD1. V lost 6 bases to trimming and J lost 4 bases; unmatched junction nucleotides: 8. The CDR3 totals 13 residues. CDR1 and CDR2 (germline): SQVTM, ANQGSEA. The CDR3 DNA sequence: TGCAGCGTATTAAACACAGGGGTCACTGAAGCTTTCTTT. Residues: CSVLNTGVTEAFF.

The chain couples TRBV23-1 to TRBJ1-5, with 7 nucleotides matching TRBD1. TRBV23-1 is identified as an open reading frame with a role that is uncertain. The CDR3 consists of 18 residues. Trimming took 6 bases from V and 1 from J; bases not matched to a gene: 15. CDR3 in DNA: TGCGCCAGCAGAATACCCCGGGACAGCCTGGGGAGCAATCAGCCCCAGCATTTT. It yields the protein CASRIPRDSLGSNQPQHF.

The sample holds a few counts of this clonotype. In DNA, the CDR3 is TGTGCCAGCAGCGTAGCCGGGAGCACAGATACGCAGTATTTT. Translation: CASSVAGSTDTQYF. The rearrangement links TRBV9 to TRBJ2-3; unclear D gene. V lost 0 bases and J lost 0, with 5 bases in between. CDR1 and CDR2 from the germline V gene are SGDLS and YYNGEE. The CDR3 is 14 amino acids.

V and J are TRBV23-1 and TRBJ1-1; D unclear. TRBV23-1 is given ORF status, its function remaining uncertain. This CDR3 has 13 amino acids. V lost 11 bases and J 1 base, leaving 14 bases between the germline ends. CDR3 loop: CASFSRWNTEAFF. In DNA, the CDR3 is TGCGCCTCTTTCTCACGGTGGAACACTGAAGCTTTCTTT.

CDR3 residues: CASSSGQYYTEAFF. For the CDR3, the DNA is TGTGCCAGCAGCTCCGGACAGTACTACACTGAAGCTTTCTTT. This rearrangement joins TRBV7-8 to TRBJ1-1, with D possibly matching TRBD1 (6 bases). The CDR3 is made up of 14 amino acids. The germline gives CDR1 SGHVS, CDR2 FQNEAQ. The germline V and J ends were trimmed by 4 bases and 3 bases, with 12 bases remaining between them. The variable domain in full, with the rest retrieved from reference TRBV7-8 and TRBJ1-1, is GAGVSQSPRYKVAKRGQDVALRCDPISGHVSLFWYQQALGQGPEFLTYFQNEAQLDKSGLPSDRFFAERPEGSVSTLKIQRTQQEDSAVYLCASSSGQYYTEAFFGQGTRLTVV.

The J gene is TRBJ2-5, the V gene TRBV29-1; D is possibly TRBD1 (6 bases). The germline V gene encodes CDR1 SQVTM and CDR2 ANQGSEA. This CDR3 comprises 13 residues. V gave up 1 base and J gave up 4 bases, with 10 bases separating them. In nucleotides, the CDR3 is TGCAGCGTTGAAGTCCGGACAGTAGAGACCCAGTACTTC. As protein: CSVEVRTVETQYF.

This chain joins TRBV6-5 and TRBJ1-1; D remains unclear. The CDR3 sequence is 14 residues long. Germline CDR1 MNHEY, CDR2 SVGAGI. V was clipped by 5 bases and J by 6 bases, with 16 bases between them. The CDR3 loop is CASSPNYQSAEAFF. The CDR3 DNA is TGTGCCAGCAGTCCCAATTATCAGAGTGCTGAAGCTTTCTTT.

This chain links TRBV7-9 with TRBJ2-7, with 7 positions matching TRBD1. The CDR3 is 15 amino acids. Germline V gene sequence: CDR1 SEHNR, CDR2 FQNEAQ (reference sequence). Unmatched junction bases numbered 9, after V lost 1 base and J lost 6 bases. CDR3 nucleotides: TGTGCCAGCAGCTTAGGTGACAGGGCCTCGGGCGAGCAGTACTTC. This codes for CASSLGDRASGEQYF.

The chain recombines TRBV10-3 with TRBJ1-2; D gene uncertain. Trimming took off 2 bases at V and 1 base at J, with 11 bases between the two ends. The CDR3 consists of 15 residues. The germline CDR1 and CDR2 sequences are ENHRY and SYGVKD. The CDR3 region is CAISEPTGFNYGYTF. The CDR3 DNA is TGTGCCATCAGTGAGCCCACGGGGTTTAACTATGGCTACACCTTC.

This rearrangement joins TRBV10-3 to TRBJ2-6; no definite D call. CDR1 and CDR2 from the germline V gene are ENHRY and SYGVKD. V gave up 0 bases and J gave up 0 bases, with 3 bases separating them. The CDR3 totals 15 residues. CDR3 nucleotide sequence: TGTGCCATCAGTGAGTCGCTCTCTGGGGCCAACGTCCTGACTTTC. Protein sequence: CAISESLSGANVLTF.

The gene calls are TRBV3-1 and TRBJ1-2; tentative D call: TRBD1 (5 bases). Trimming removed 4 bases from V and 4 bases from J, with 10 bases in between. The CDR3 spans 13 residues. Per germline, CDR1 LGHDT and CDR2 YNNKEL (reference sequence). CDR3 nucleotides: TGTGCCAGCAGCCCTAGGGGAGGCTATGGCTACACCTTC. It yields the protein CASSPRGGYGYTF.

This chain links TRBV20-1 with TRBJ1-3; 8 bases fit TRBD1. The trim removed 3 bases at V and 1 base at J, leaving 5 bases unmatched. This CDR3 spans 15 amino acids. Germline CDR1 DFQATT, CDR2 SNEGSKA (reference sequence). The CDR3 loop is CSASDRGLSGNTIYF. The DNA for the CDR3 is TGCAGTGCTAGTGACAGGGGATTATCTGGAAACACCATATATTTT.

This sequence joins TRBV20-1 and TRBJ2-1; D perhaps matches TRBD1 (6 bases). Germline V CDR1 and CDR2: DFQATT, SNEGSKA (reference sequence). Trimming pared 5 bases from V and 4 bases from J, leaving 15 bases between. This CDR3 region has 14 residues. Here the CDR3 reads CSAPDSSRYNEQFF. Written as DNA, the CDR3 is TGCAGTGCTCCGGACAGCAGTCGTTACAATGAGCAGTTCTTC.

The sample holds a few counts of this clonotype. CDR3 in amino acids: CASSSTGGTEAFF. The CDR3 DNA reads as TGTGCCAGCAGTTCTACAGGGGGCACTGAAGCTTTCTTT. J is TRBJ1-1 and V is TRBV12-3 or TRBV12-4; 8 nucleotides agree with TRBD1. V shed 4 bases, J shed 4 bases, and the junction held 2 bases outside the gene matches. The CDR3 has 13 amino acids.

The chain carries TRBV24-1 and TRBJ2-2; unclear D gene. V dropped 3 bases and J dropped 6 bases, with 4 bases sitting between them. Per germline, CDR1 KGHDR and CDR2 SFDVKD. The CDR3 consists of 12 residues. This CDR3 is CATSDVAGELFF. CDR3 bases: TGTGCCACCAGTGATGTAGCCGGGGAGCTGTTTTTT.

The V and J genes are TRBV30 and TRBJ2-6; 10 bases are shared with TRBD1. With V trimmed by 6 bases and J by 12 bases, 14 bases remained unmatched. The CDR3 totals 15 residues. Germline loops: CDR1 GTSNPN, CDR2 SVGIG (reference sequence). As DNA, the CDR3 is TGTGCCTGTCCCGGCGACAGGGGGCGCCTCCCCGTCCTGACTTTC. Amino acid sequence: CACPGDRGRLPVLTF.

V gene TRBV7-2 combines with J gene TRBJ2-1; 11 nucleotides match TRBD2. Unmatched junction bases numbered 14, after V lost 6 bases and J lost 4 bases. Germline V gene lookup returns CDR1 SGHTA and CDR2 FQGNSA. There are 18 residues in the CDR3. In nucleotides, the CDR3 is TGTGCCAGCAGTTCTAGCGGGGGGACCCCTTATCGTTACAATGAGCAGTTCTTC. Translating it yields CASSSSGGTPYRYNEQFF.

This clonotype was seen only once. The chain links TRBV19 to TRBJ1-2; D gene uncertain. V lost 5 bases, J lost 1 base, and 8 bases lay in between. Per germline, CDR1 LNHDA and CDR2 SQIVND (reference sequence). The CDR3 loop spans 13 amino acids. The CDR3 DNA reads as TGTGCCAGTAGTGGGAACCGTAACTATGGCTACACCTTC. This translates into CASSGNRNYGYTF.